A single sample is the source of the 27 T cell receptor beta chains below, sequenced in a study of early T cells in non-severe SARS-CoV-2 infection. TCRdb re-called the 5' RACE reads through MiXCR, storing one row per CDR3 protein. The top ten hold over 1.2% of the sample, which has 80,000 to 95,000 distinct CDR3 sequences, roughly 13% seen once. Source material: whole blood. These receptor sequences come from an adult who was a healthcare worker with PCR-confirmed SARS-CoV-2 infection or an uninfected control (not recorded which).

This clonotype has at least ten counts. V and J are TRBV6-2 or TRBV6-3 and TRBJ1-4; unclear D gene. V was clipped by 5 bases and J by 6 bases, with 19 bases between them. The CDR3 sequence is 16 residues long. Germline CDR1 reads MNHEY; CDR2 reads SVGEGT. The CDR3: CASSTSSTSADEKLFF. CDR3 sequence (DNA): TGTGCCAGCAGTACGTCTTCTACCTCGGCGGATGAAAAACTGTTTTTT.

Only a few counts were recorded for this clonotype. The chain is built from TRBV12-3 or TRBV12-4 and TRBJ1-5; D gene unclear. The CDR3 contains 13 residues. V gave up 6 bases and J gave up 4 bases, with 10 bases separating them. CDR3 DNA: TGTGCCAGCAGGTACAAGAGGAATCAGCCCCAGCATTTT. It encodes CASRYKRNQPQHF.

The table lists this clonotype with many counts. The chain couples TRBV6-2 or TRBV6-3 to TRBJ2-5; D possibly corresponds to TRBD1 (6 bases). V dropped 5 bases and J dropped 4 bases, with 14 bases sitting between them. Germline V lookup: CDR1 MNHEY, CDR2 SVGEGT. The CDR3 contains 14 residues. The CDR3 DNA reads as TGTGCCAGCAGTGGAACAGGGACCCCAGAGACCCAGTACTTC. This sequence encodes CASSGTGTPETQYF.

This clonotype was counted a few times. The V call is TRBV9, the J call TRBJ2-6, with TRBD2 matching over 13 bases. Per the germline V gene, CDR1 is SGDLS and CDR2 is YYNGEE. Losses at the gene ends were 3 bases for V and 2 bases for J; bases not matched to a gene: 8. CDR3 length: 19 residues. The CDR3 spells CASSADPGLAGTGANVLTF. For the CDR3, the DNA is TGTGCCAGCAGCGCAGACCCGGGACTAGCGGGGACTGGGGCCAACGTCCTGACTTTC.

Ten or more counts support this clonotype. The rearrangement uses TRBV12-3 or TRBV12-4 and TRBJ2-3; D is possibly TRBD1 or TRBD2 (5 bases each). The CDR3 totals 15 residues. V was cut by 5 bases and J by 1 base, with 13 bases left in between. Here the CDR3 DNA reads TGTGCCAGCAGTCCCGGGGCCACGGGCACAGATACGCAGTATTTT. This sequence encodes CASSPGATGTDTQYF.

The sample holds a few counts of this clonotype. The rearrangement joins TRBV11-2 to TRBJ2-5, with 11 bases that match TRBD1. V was clipped by 5 bases and J by 4 bases; unmatched bases: 6. CDR1 SGHAT and CDR2 FQNNGV come from the germline V gene. The CDR3 is 15 residues long. This CDR3 reads CASSPTDRGRETQYF. CDR3 bases: TGTGCCAGCAGCCCAACGGACAGGGGGCGAGAGACCCAGTACTTC. The entire variable domain, with the rest obtained from reference TRBV11-2 and TRBJ2-5, is as follows: EAGVAQSPRYKIIEKRQSVAFWCNPISGHATLYWYQQILGQGPKLLIQFQNNGVVDDSQLPKDRFSAERLKGVDSTLKIQPAKLEDSAVYLCASSPTDRGRETQYFGPGTRLLVL.

This clonotype appeared a few times. The chain carries TRBV11-2 and TRBJ2-5, with 7 bases fitting TRBD1. V was pared by 5 bases and J by 5 bases, with 14 bases of the junction left unmatched. The CDR3 is made up of 16 amino acids. Germline CDR1 SGHAT, CDR2 FQNNGV. The CDR3 protein is CASSTNRGRAGETQYF. The CDR3 DNA reads TGTGCCAGCAGCACCAACAGGGGACGAGCCGGGGAGACCCAGTACTTC.

This clonotype was seen just once. The rearrangement uses TRBV19 and TRBJ2-7, with D perhaps TRBD2 (6 bases). Germline V gene sequence: CDR1 LNHDA, CDR2 SQIVND (reference sequence). The CDR3 sequence is 14 residues long. The V gene lost 3 bases and the J gene lost 1 base, with 10 bases spanning the gap. The DNA for the CDR3 is TGTGCCAGTAGTATCAGGCGGGGTTCCTACGAGCAGTACTTC. Translated: CASSIRRGSYEQYF.

There are a few counts of this clonotype. The CDR3 sequence is CSARDLSGGLENTEAFF. The CDR3, as DNA: TGCAGTGCTAGAGATCTCAGTGGGGGCCTCGAGAACACTGAAGCTTTCTTT. The rearrangement links TRBV20-1 to TRBJ1-1, with D tentatively TRBD1 (6 bases). The CDR3 length is 17 residues. With 0 bases removed from V and 1 base from J, the gap between germline ends came to 18 bases. The germline V gene encodes CDR1 DFQATT and CDR2 SNEGSKA (reference sequence).

This rearrangement joins TRBV7-9 to TRBJ2-2, with D perhaps TRBD2 (5 bases). The length of the CDR3 is 17 residues. CDR1 is SEHNR and CDR2 is FQNEAQ in the germline V gene (reference sequence). V was clipped by 7 bases and J by 4 bases, with 22 bases between them. The CDR3 protein is CASNPEGGRKGTGELFF. The CDR3 DNA reads as TGTGCCAGCAACCCCGAGGGTGGTCGGAAGGGCACCGGGGAGCTGTTTTTT.

There are a few counts of this clonotype. This sequence joins TRBV11-2 and TRBJ2-1; D may be TRBD1 (6 bases). The germline gives CDR1 SGHAT, CDR2 FQNNGV. Trimming cost V 0 bases and J 7 bases, with 13 bases left between them. The CDR3 covers 15 residues. This CDR3 reads CASSLDGRRGNEQFF. The CDR3 coding sequence is TGTGCCAGCAGCTTAGATGGCCGCAGGGGAAATGAGCAGTTCTTC.

This clonotype was detected ten times or more. The chain couples TRBV6-6 to TRBJ1-5, with D possibly TRBD1 on 5 matching bases. V shed 6 bases and J shed 4 bases, with 13 bases lying between them. The germline V gene has CDR1 MNHNY and CDR2 SVGAGI (reference sequence). The CDR3 is made up of 14 amino acids. In nucleotides, the CDR3 is TGTGCCAGCAGCCCAGGAGGGACGAATCAGCCCCAGCATTTT. Translation gives CASSPGGTNQPQHF.

This sequence joins TRBV7-9 and TRBJ1-1; D remains ambiguous. Trimming stripped 8 bases from V and 11 bases from J, with 18 bases between. CDR3 size: 12 residues. The V gene's germline CDR1 is SEHNR and CDR2 FQNEAQ (reference sequence). The DNA of the CDR3 is TGTGCCAGCCGCCACCAACTCCTGGGGGCTTTCTTT. Translating it yields CASRHQLLGAFF.

In its sample, this clonotype was seen many times. The rearrangement uses TRBV6-1 and TRBJ1-5; TRBD1 might be the D (5 bases). The germline V gene has CDR1 MNHNS and CDR2 SASEGT. The CDR3 has 14 amino acids. V was clipped by 7 bases and J by 2 bases, with 12 bases between them. The CDR3 DNA is TGTGCCAGCAACCCCTCGGGGGGCAATCAGCCCCAGCATTTT. Translating gives CASNPSGGNQPQHF.

The rearrangement links TRBV3-1 to TRBJ1-1; D uncertain. Germline CDR1 is LGHDT and CDR2 is YNNKEL (reference sequence). With 1 base removed from V and 1 base from J, the gap between germline ends came to 10 bases. This CDR3 contains 15 residues. The CDR3 region is CASSQGGAGNTEAFF. In DNA form, the CDR3 reads TGTGCCAGCAGCCAAGGAGGAGCGGGGAACACTGAAGCTTTCTTT. The entire variable domain, with the rest obtained from reference TRBV3-1 and TRBJ1-1, is as follows: DTAVSQTPKYLVTQMGNDKSIKCEQNLGHDTMYWYKQDSKKFLKIMFSYNNKELIINETVPNRFSPKSPDKAHLNLHINSLELGDSAVYFCASSQGGAGNTEAFFGQGTRLTVV.

This clonotype was seen many times. The chain is built from TRBV3-1 and TRBJ2-7, with 9 bases matching TRBD2. Trimming removed 0 bases from V and 6 bases from J; junction bases left unmatched: 9. CDR3 length: 16 residues. Germline assignment: CDR1 LGHDT and CDR2 YNNKEL (reference sequence). The CDR3 nucleotides read TGTGCCAGCAGCCAAGATTTGGCGGGGGGGCGTAGCGAGCAGTACTTC. Protein product: CASSQDLAGGRSEQYF.

The table lists this clonotype with many counts. The V and J genes are TRBV20-1 and TRBJ2-3, with D maybe TRBD1 (5 bases). The CDR3 is made up of 12 amino acids. The V end was cut by 6 bases, the J end by 3 bases, with 10 bases between. Per the germline V gene, CDR1 is DFQATT and CDR2 is SNEGSKA (reference sequence). CDR3 sequence reads: CSAEPGTDTQYF. The CDR3 DNA is TGCAGTGCCGAACCAGGGACAGATACGCAGTATTTT.

The chain is built from TRBV7-2 and TRBJ2-7; 8 bases map to TRBD2. V was clipped by 5 bases and J by 2 bases; unmatched bases: 8. This CDR3 has 15 residues. Germline CDR1 is SGHTA and CDR2 is FQGNSA. The CDR3, as DNA: TGTGCCAGCAGCACAAGCGGGGGCGAGGCCTACGAGCAGTACTTC. Translating it yields CASSTSGGEAYEQYF. The variable domain in full, with the rest retrieved from reference TRBV7-2 and TRBJ2-7, is GAGVSQSPSNKVTEKGKDVELRCDPISGHTALYWYRQSLGQGLEFLIYFQGNSAPDKSGLPSDRFSAERTGGSVSTLTIQRTQQEDSAVYLCASSTSGGEAYEQYFGPGTRLTVT.

The chain recombines TRBV10-2 with TRBJ2-1; the D gene is possibly TRBD2 (7 bases). Germline CDR1 WSHSY, CDR2 SAAADI. The CDR3 totals 12 residues. This chain's CDR3 is CATRLADRPQFF. The CDR3 DNA reads as TGCGCAACGAGACTAGCTGACAGGCCGCAGTTCTTC.

The chain links TRBV11-2 to TRBJ1-1, with a possible D match to TRBD1 (6 bases). There are 13 residues in the CDR3. From germline, CDR1 is SGHAT and CDR2 FQNNGV. V shed 5 bases and J shed 5 bases, with 12 bases lying between them. Written as DNA, the CDR3 is TGTGCCAGCAGCCGAGGGGGGGCGACTGAAGCTTTCTTT. As protein: CASSRGGATEAFF.

This clonotype was counted at least ten times. The rearrangement joins TRBV5-1 to TRBJ1-6, with TRBD1 matching over 7 bases. V gave up 3 bases and J gave up 10 bases; unmatched junction bases: 7. CDR3 length: 14 residues. Germline CDR1 is SGHRS and CDR2 is YFSETQ. CDR3 in amino acids: CASSSTGTTSPLHF. In DNA, the CDR3 is TGCGCCAGCAGCTCGACAGGGACAACCTCACCCCTCCACTTT. Supplemented by reference TRBV5-1 and TRBJ1-6, the full variable domain reads KAGVTQTPRYLIKTRGQQVTLSCSPISGHRSVSWYQQTPGQGLQFLFEYFSETQRNKGNFPGRFSGRQFSNSRSEMNVSTLELGDSALYLCASSSTGTTSPLHFGNGTRLTVT.

Many counts were recorded for this clonotype. The rearrangement links TRBV9 to TRBJ1-5; D gene ambiguous. Between the trimmed V and J ends, which lost 0 bases and 6 bases, there was a span of 7 bases. CDR3 length equals 13 residues. Germline V gene lookup returns CDR1 SGDLS and CDR2 YYNGEE. The CDR3 coding sequence is TGTGCCAGCAGCGTAGGGGAGGCTCAGCCCCAGCATTTT. Its translation is CASSVGEAQPQHF.

This clonotype has more than one count but fewer than ten. The chain combines TRBV27 with TRBJ1-1; D is unclear. The germline gives CDR1 MNHEY, CDR2 SMNVEV (reference sequence). There are 12 residues in the CDR3. V shed 2 bases and J shed 4 bases, with 5 bases lying between them. The CDR3 DNA is TGTGCCAGCAGTTTACCATCCACTGAAGCTTTCTTT. Its protein product is CASSLPSTEAFF.

This clonotype was seen many times. The chain links TRBV7-9 to TRBJ2-3; no firm D call. V was pared by 3 bases and J by 2 bases, with 9 bases between. Germline V lookup: CDR1 SEHNR, CDR2 FQNEAQ (reference sequence). The CDR3 has 14 residues. Written as DNA, the CDR3 is TGTGCCAGCAGCTTCCAGGAGATCACAGATACGCAGTATTTT. It encodes CASSFQEITDTQYF.

This clonotype was counted a few times. Germline and junction disagree at one end, which may indicate a read error. This rearrangement joins TRBV7-9 to TRBJ2-3, with D tentatively TRBD1 (5 bases). The CDR3 consists of 14 residues. Per germline, CDR1 SEHNR and CDR2 FQNEAQ (reference sequence). CDR3 sequence (DNA): TGTGTCAGCAGCCTGACAGAATTCACAGATACGCAGTATTTT. This gives the protein CVSSLTEFTDTQYF.

This clonotype was recorded at least ten times. The chain links TRBV6-1 to TRBJ2-7, with 12 bases fitting TRBD2. Looked up from germline, CDR1 is MNHNS and CDR2 is SASEGT. The trim removed 8 bases at V and 7 bases at J, leaving 9 bases unmatched. The CDR3 has 14 residues. This CDR3 reads CASRTSGDWREQYF. The DNA for the CDR3 is TGTGCCAGCCGGACTAGCGGGGATTGGAGGGAGCAGTACTTC.

This chain joins TRBV27 and TRBJ2-1; 16 positions match TRBD2. The germline CDR1 and CDR2 sequences are MNHEY and SMNVEV (reference sequence). V lost 5 bases, J lost 7 bases, and 11 bases stayed unmatched. This CDR3 is 18 amino acids long. CDR3 DNA: TGTGCCAGCAGTCTGGGACTAGCGGGGGGGCTAGGAAGGAATGAGCAGTTCTTC. Encoded protein: CASSLGLAGGLGRNEQFF.